This T cell receptor beta chain was profiled in a study of shared clonotypes between healthy human individuals. Study-wide results and caveats: The study's rarefaction showed incomplete sorted-subset sequencing despite large depth.

With regard to this clone: The antigen remains undetermined.

Sequencing used immunoSEQ multiplex PCR; TCRdb keeps in-frame clones, though not all of them. The sample carries 1,500,000 or so clones, approximately 98.5% recorded once. This clonotype was obtained from a man aged 25-45 years in good health. The sample was naive CD4+ T cells sorted from blood. Subset noted: CD45RA+ positively selected.

CDR3 region: CSVRLVNEQFF. In DNA form, the CDR3 reads TGCAGCGTTAGACTAGTAAATGAGCAGTTCTTC. The rearrangement uses TRBV29-1 and TRBJ2-1; the D gene is possibly TRBD2 (6 bases). Germline V gene data show CDR1 as SQVTM and CDR2 as ANQGSEA. CDR3 length equals 11 residues. The V end lost 5 bases, the J end lost 7 bases, and 9 bases lay between the germline ends.